Shown below are 9 T cell receptor beta chains from a single sample sequenced in a study of blood T cell repertoires in COVID-19. The assay was immunoSEQ multiplex PCR, and TCRdb's table has in-frame clones only and misses some. Of about 250,000 clones in the sample, 88% were seen once. Sequenced sample: PBMCs or T cells enriched from blood (not recorded which). The source of these receptors is a woman aged 40 to 50 who had been exposed to COVID-19.

To note about this clone: An end of the junction does not agree with germline; a read error may underlie this. The chain employs TRBV5-1 and TRBJ1-1; 7 bases agree with TRBD1. The CDR3 runs to 15 residues. Germline lookup yields CDR1 SGHRS and CDR2 YFSETQ. CDR3 residues: CASSPIQGKDTEAFF. In nucleotides, the CDR3 is TGTGCCAGCAGCCCAATACAGGGGAAGGACACTGAAGCTTTCTTT.

The genes are TRBV28 and TRBJ1-5; D is unclear. Trimming pared 5 bases from V and 5 bases from J, leaving 13 bases between. Germline V CDR1 and CDR2: MDHEN, SYDVKM. This CDR3 is 14 amino acids long. For the CDR3, the DNA is TGTGCCAGCAGTCCTCGGAGACTCGATCAGCCCCAGCATTTT. Protein product: CASSPRRLDQPQHF.

The chain combines TRBV6-4 with TRBJ1-2; D is uncertain. The V end lost 6 bases, the J end lost 4 bases, and 15 bases lay between the germline ends. CDR3 size: 14 residues. Germline V gene sequence: CDR1 MRHNA, CDR2 SNTAGT. The CDR3 sequence is CASSLERVGYGYTF. The CDR3 DNA follows: TGTGCCAGCAGCCTCGAACGGGTGGGCTATGGCTACACCTTC.

The chain carries TRBV7-9 and TRBJ1-2; D gene unclear. V lost 1 base and J 5 bases, leaving 23 bases between the germline ends. Germline values: CDR1 SEHNR, CDR2 FQNEAQ (reference sequence). This CDR3 spans 18 amino acids. CDR3: CASSLVQSLRQREYGYTF. The CDR3 bases are TGTGCCAGCAGCTTAGTTCAGTCTTTAAGGCAGCGGGAGTATGGCTACACCTTC.

Ten or more counts support this clone. The V and J genes are TRBV6-4 and TRBJ2-1; 9 nucleotides align to TRBD1. The CDR3 sequence is 16 residues long. In germline, CDR1 is MRHNA, CDR2 SNTAGT. The ends lost 4 bases at V and 1 base at J; junction bases unmatched: 5. In DNA form, the CDR3 reads TGTGCCAGCAGTGCCTCGGGACAGGGTTCCTACAATGAGCAGTTCTTC. It codes for CASSASGQGSYNEQFF.

The chain recombines TRBV7-3 with TRBJ2-1; maybe TRBD1 (5 bases). The germline gives CDR1 SGHTA, CDR2 FQGTGA. Trimming shortened V by 5 bases and J by 2 bases, and 16 bases separated the two germline ends. The CDR3 length is 16 residues. Here the CDR3 DNA reads TGTGCCAGCAGCCTCACGGACAACCCGGCCTACAATGAGCAGTTCTTC. It specifies CASSLTDNPAYNEQFF.

The rearrangement joins TRBV18 to TRBJ2-4; 9 nucleotides agree with TRBD1. The CDR3 loop spans 18 amino acids. J gave up 1 base and V 1 base, and 8 bases lay outside the gene matches. Per the germline V gene, CDR1 is KGHSH and CDR2 is LQKENI. In DNA, the CDR3 is TGTGCCAGCTCACCACGCTTACAGGGGGCAGTCGCCAAAAACATTCAGTACTTC. This encodes CASSPRLQGAVAKNIQYF.

The chain carries TRBV27 and TRBJ2-2; 11 bases match TRBD2. The CDR3 length is 15 residues. Germline V gene data show CDR1 as MNHEY and CDR2 as SMNVEV (reference sequence). The trim removed 6 bases at V and 6 bases at J, leaving 6 bases unmatched. The DNA of the CDR3 is TGTGCCAGCAGAAGGACTAGCGGGTTCTCCGGGGAGCTGTTTTTT. Its translation: CASRRTSGFSGELFF.

The rearrangement links TRBV20-1 to TRBJ1-1, with D unresolved. CDR3 length: 11 amino acids. The V gene's germline CDR1 is DFQATT and CDR2 SNEGSKA (reference sequence). V was pared by 5 bases and J by 2 bases, with 6 bases between. CDR3 in DNA: TGCAGTGCTCAGGAAAACACTGAAGCTTTCTTT. It translates to CSAQENTEAFF.